This TCR beta chain was identified during a study of shared clonotypes between healthy human individuals. For unsorted PBMC, approximately 290 ng DNA per replicate equaled approximately 30,000 T cell genomes. Sequenced by immunoSEQ multiplex PCR; TCRdb stores in-frame clones only, minus some. The sample includes 450,000 to 500,000 clones, approximately 80% seen only once; the top ten take 12%. Germline V CDR1 and CDR2: SNHLY, FYNNEI. V lost 5 bases and J lost 10, with 15 bases in between. There are 13 residues in the CDR3. Genomic DNA, for the unsorted samples, came from some 100 million PBMCs. This receptor was identified in a woman aged 40 to 50 in good health. Some clones in this sample may be carry-over from other donors' samples. The sequenced sample was PBMCs. The J gene is TRBJ2-1, the V gene TRBV2, with D unresolved. The CDR3 nucleotides read TGTGCCAGCAGTCGGTTGGGGTCGCAGGAGCAGTTCTTC. Translating gives CASSRLGSQEQFF. Drawing the rest from reference TRBV2 and TRBJ2-1, the complete variable domain is EPEVTQTPSHQVTQMGQEVILRCVPISNHLYFYWYRQILGQKVEFLVSFYNNEISEKSEIFDDQFSVERPDGSNFTLKIRSTKLEDSAMYFCASSRLGSQEQFFGPGTRLTVL.